Listed below are T cell receptor beta chains from one sample, sequenced in a study of blood T cells in healthy people across ages. Each CDR3 protein is one row after TCRdb ran MiXCR on the 5' RACE reads. The table shows fewer than 750,000 distinct CDR3 sequences, with 40% to 65% occurring only once. Material for sequencing was blood. Every receptor here comes from a woman older than 75 in good health. Each CDR3 is given with its conserved first and last residue. D genes are given only for firm matches. Size values are once, few and many counts, or a class for expanded clones, and some rows have none.

>TRBD1|TRBJ2-4|few|TRBV7-9
TGTGCCAGCAGCTTATGGGACAGAGCCAAAAACATTCAGTACTTC
CASSLWDRAKNIQYF
>TRBD2|TRBJ2-1|.|TRBV12-3/TRBV12-4
TGTGCCAGCAGTACCAAGTTCGATAGCGGGACCCGCTCCTACAATGGGCAGTTCTTC
CASSTKFDSGTRSYNGQFF
>.|TRBJ2-3|many|TRBV6-6
TGTGCCAGCAGCTCCCTTAGGGGAGCTAGCACAGATACGCAGTATTTT
CASSSLRGASTDTQYF
>.|TRBJ2-2|.|TRBV3-1
TGTGCCAGCAGCGGAGGGACATGGACCGGGGAGCTGTTTTTT
CASSGGTWTGELFF
>.|TRBJ1-4|.|TRBV12-3/TRBV12-4
TGTGCCAGCAGTGTGGTTACTCCGGATGAAAAACTGTTTTTT
CASSVVTPDEKLFF
>TRBD1|TRBJ2-3|.|TRBV7-2
TGTGCCAGCAGCCCTCGACAGGGGGCGGCAGATACGCAGTATTTT
CASSPRQGAADTQYF
>TRBD1|TRBJ1-2|.|TRBV7-8
TGTGCCAGCAGCTTAGCGGCAGGGGGCTTTTATGGCTACACCTTC
CASSLAAGGFYGYTF
>.|TRBJ1-1|.|TRBV12-3/TRBV12-4
TGTGCCAGCAGGGGTGCTGAAGCTTTCTTT
CASRGAEAFF
>TRBD1|TRBJ2-3|.|TRBV20-1
TGCAGTGCTATGGACAGGGAGGCAGATACGCAGTATTTT
CSAMDREADTQYF
>.|TRBJ1-2|.|TRBV4-3
TGCGCCAGCAGCCAAGGGGGGTATTATGGCTACACCTTC
CASSQGGYYGYTF
>TRBD1|TRBJ2-2|.|TRBV9
TGTGCCAGCACCGAGGGGGCAGGGGAGCTGTTTTTT
CASTEGAGELFF
>.|TRBJ1-5|.|TRBV20-1
TGCAGTGCTAGAGTCGGAGATAGCAATCAGACCCAGCATTTT
CSARVGDSNQTQHF
>TRBD2|TRBJ2-1|.|TRBV4-2
TGTGCCAGCAGCCAAGATCTGGACGGGGGGGCCGGAAAGACCCAGTTCTTC
CASSQDLDGGAGKTQFF
>.|TRBJ2-3|.|TRBV20-1
TGCAGTGCTAGAAGCAGGGTCTCCGCAGATACGCAGTATTTT
CSARSRVSADTQYF
>.|TRBJ2-1|many|TRBV7-9
TGTGCCAGCAGCCCTGGGACAAGTGCAGGGAGATCCTACAATGAGCAGTTCTTC
CASSPGTSAGRSYNEQFF
>.|TRBJ2-2|.|TRBV5-1
TGCGCCAGCAGGAGAAGGGAGCTTAACACCGGGGAGCTGTTTTTT
CASRRRELNTGELFF
>TRBD2|TRBJ2-1|many|TRBV20-1
TGCAGTGCATATGCGGCTAGCGGGAGTCTTGAGCAGTTCTTC
CSAYAASGSLEQFF
>TRBD1|TRBJ2-5|.|TRBV12-3/TRBV12-4
TGTGCCAGCAGTTTGCCTGGACAGGGAGGGACCCAGTACTTC
CASSLPGQGGTQYF
>.|TRBJ2-7|many|TRBV12-3/TRBV12-4
TGTGCCAGCCCCAGGGATTACGAGCAGTACTTC
CASPRDYEQYF
>.|TRBJ1-2|many|TRBV7-2
TGTGCCAGCAGCCGGGACGTGGGAAACTATGGCTACACCTTC
CASSRDVGNYGYTF
>.|TRBJ1-2|few|TRBV5-1
TGCGCCAGCAGCTTGGAGGTGACAGGAACCTATGGCTACACCTTC
CASSLEVTGTYGYTF
>TRBD1|TRBJ1-2|.|TRBV12-3/TRBV12-4
TGTGCCAGTGGTATGACAGGGAGAGTATATGGCTACACCTTC
CASGMTGRVYGYTF
>.|TRBJ2-6|.|TRBV20-1
TGCAGTGCTAGATCTGGAGTATCTGGGGCCAACGTCCTGACTTTC
CSARSGVSGANVLTF
>TRBD2|TRBJ2-1|few|TRBV20-1
TGCAGTGCTAGTAACGGACTAGCGGGAGAGGGTGAGCAGTTCTTC
CSASNGLAGEGEQFF
>.|TRBJ1-1|.|TRBV28
TGTGCCAGCAAGGTGGGGTGGCAGACGAACACTGAAGCTTTCTTT
CASKVGWQTNTEAFF
>TRBD1|TRBJ2-1|many|TRBV29-1
TGCAGCGTTCCCCGGACAGGGGGGTTTTACAATGAGCAGTTCTTC
CSVPRTGGFYNEQFF
>.|TRBJ2-7|.|TRBV20-1
TGCAGTGCTAGCCCGGACATTTACGAGCAGTACTTC
CSASPDIYEQYF
>.|TRBJ1-2|.|TRBV13
TGTGCCAGCAGCTCAAAGGGGATCGCGTTATATGGCTACACCTTC
CASSSKGIALYGYTF
>.|TRBJ2-6|.|TRBV7-9
TGTGCCAGCAGCTTATGGGGACGGAGCTCTGGGGCCAACGTCCTGACTTTC
CASSLWGRSSGANVLTF
>.|TRBJ2-5|.|TRBV29-1
TGCAGCGTACCCCTAGAGGCGGAGACCCAGTACTTC
CSVPLEAETQYF
>TRBD2|TRBJ2-5|.|TRBV10-3
TGTGCCATCAGTCCTCGGACTAGCGGCATATACCAAGAGACCCAGTACTTC
CAISPRTSGIYQETQYF
>TRBD1|TRBJ2-7|many|TRBV5-1
TGCGCCAGCAGCTTGCAGGGGGAGACTACCTACGAGCAGTACTTC
CASSLQGETTYEQYF
>TRBD1|TRBJ2-7|.|TRBV24-1
TGTGCCACCAGTGATCCCAGGGACAGCTCCTACGAGCAGTACTTC
CATSDPRDSSYEQYF
>.|TRBJ2-3|.|TRBV7-3
TGTGCCAGCAGCACGGACCGTTTAGATACGCAGTATTTT
CASSTDRLDTQYF
>.|TRBJ2-2|few|TRBV20-1
TGCAGTGCTAGAGATGGTGTCCGTAACACCGGGGAGCTGTTTTTT
CSARDGVRNTGELFF
>TRBD2|TRBJ2-1|many|TRBV9
TGTGCCAGCTCGCTATGGGGGGGATCCTACAATGAGCAGTTCTTC
CASSLWGGSYNEQFF
>.|TRBJ2-3|.|TRBV7-2
TGTGCCAGCAGCTTACCCCTAGGGGCCCCCACAGATACGCAGTATTTT
CASSLPLGAPTDTQYF
>.|TRBJ2-3|.|TRBV5-1
TGCGCCAGCAGCTTCGGCCAGGGAGATGCGCAGTATTTT
CASSFGQGDAQYF
>TRBD1|TRBJ2-1|few|TRBV20-1
TGCAGTGCTACGATTAGGGGGCCAGAAGGAAGAGAGCAGTTCTTC
CSATIRGPEGREQFF
>TRBD2|TRBJ2-5|.|TRBV20-1
TGCAGTGCTCCTGACTGGCGGGAGAGGGCCCAAGAGACCCAGTACTTC
CSAPDWRERAQETQYF
>.|TRBJ1-3|.|TRBV27
TGTGCCCCCCAAGGACATCCTTTTGGGAGAAACACCATATATTTT
CAPQGHPFGRNTIYF
>TRBD2|TRBJ2-1|.|TRBV19
TGTGCCAGTAGTAAGGCTAGCGGGGTTCTCAATGAGCAGTTCTTC
CASSKASGVLNEQFF
>TRBD1|TRBJ2-6|many|TRBV25-1
TGTGCCAGCGCGACGGGACAGCCTTTCTCTGGGGCCAACGTCCTGACTTTC
CASATGQPFSGANVLTF
>.|TRBJ1-4|once|TRBV4-1
TGCGCCAGCAGCCAAGATCTATCCAGGGGAAATGAAAAACTGTTTTTT
CASSQDLSRGNEKLFF
>.|TRBJ2-3|.|TRBV7-2
TGTGCCAGCACCCTAGAGGGCGGGGGCGGTTCGGGTACGCAGTATTTT
CASTLEGGGGSGTQYF
>.|TRBJ2-7|many|TRBV7-9
TGTGCCAGCAGCTTAGCCACAGTCGGGGGAGCCTACGAGCAGTACTTC
CASSLATVGGAYEQYF
>.|TRBJ1-1|.|TRBV5-1
TGCGCCAGCAGATCCGGGACGGGGAACACTGAAGCTTTCTTT
CASRSGTGNTEAFF
>.|TRBJ1-2|many|TRBV2
TGTGCCAGCAGCGGGGTCGTGGGGGGCTACACCTTC
CASSGVVGGYTF
>TRBD2|TRBJ2-2|.|TRBV12-3/TRBV12-4
TGTGCCAGCACCCGCCGGGGGGCGAACACCGGGGAGCTGTTTTTT
CASTRRGANTGELFF
>.|TRBJ2-4|.|TRBV28
TGTGCCGAGGTTCTCTTTAGGGGGGTAGCCAAAAACATTCAGTACTTC
CAEVLFRGVAKNIQYF
>.|TRBJ1-2|many|TRBV6-6
TGTGCCAGCAGATGGGCCGAAGGGGCTAACTATGGCTACACCTTC
CASRWAEGANYGYTF
>TRBD1|TRBJ1-5|.|TRBV6-6
TGTGCCAGCAGTTACCCAGGGGGGGCAGCGAGCAATCAGCCCCGGCATTTT
CASSYPGGAASNQPRHF
>.|TRBJ2-6|many|TRBV29-1
TGCAGCGTACTCGACCCTTCTGGGGCCAACGTCCTGACTTTC
CSVLDPSGANVLTF
>TRBD2|TRBJ2-1|.|TRBV29-1
TGCAGCGGCAGCGGGGGTTCAAATGAGCAGTTCTTC
CSGSGGSNEQFF
>.|TRBJ2-6|.|TRBV10-3
TGTGCCATCAGTGGGGGTTTCTCTGGGGCCAACGTCCTGACTTTC
CAISGGFSGANVLTF